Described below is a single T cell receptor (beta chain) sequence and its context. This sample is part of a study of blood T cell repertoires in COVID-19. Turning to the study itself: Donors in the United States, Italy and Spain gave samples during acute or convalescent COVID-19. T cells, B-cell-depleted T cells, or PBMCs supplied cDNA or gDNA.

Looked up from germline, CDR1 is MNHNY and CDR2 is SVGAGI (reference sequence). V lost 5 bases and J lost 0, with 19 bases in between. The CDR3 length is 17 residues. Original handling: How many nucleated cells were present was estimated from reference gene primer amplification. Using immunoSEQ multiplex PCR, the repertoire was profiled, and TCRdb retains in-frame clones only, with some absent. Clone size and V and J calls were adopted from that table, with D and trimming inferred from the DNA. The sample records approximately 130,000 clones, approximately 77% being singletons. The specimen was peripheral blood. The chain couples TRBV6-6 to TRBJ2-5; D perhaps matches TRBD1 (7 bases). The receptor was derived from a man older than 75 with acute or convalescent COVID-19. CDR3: CASSPPGDREDQETQYF. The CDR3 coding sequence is TGTGCCAGCAGTCCCCCCGGAGACAGGGAGGACCAAGAGACCCAGTACTTC.